This TCR beta chain appears in the sequencing data of a study of cytomegalovirus exposure and HLA in healthy donors. PCR was performed using 60 Vbeta and 13 Jbeta primers. Only in-frame clones appear in the TCRdb table, and some are missing; sequencing was by immunoSEQ multiplex PCR. The sample has about 160,000 clones; approximately 81% are singletons. Broader study findings: In a later analysis, 16,951 TCR beta sequences were associated with HLA alleles at 0.05 false discovery rate. Cytomegalovirus association was listed for 150 to 200 TCR beta chains. In a later analysis, a missense DCLRE1C variant was linked to TCR beta V- and J-gene trimming. The majority of CMV-associated TCR beta chains were reported as apparently HLA-restricted in a later analysis.

V dropped 8 bases and J dropped 0 bases, with 16 bases sitting between them. The CDR3 consists of 15 residues. Germline CDR1 MDHEN, CDR2 SYDVKM. This clone occurred a few times. Its antigen is undetermined. Sequencing was carried out using PBMCs. The gene calls are TRBV28 and TRBJ1-2; perhaps TRBD1 as D (6 bases). This TCR was recovered from a young man in good health and CMV-seronegative. DNA of the CDR3: TGTGCCAGCGAAACACTAGGGGGGGCTAACTATGGCTACACCTTC. Residues: CASETLGGANYGYTF.